This T cell receptor beta chain derives from a study of cytomegalovirus exposure and HLA in healthy donors. The wider study: The same platform as the roughly 630 first-cohort repertoires was used for the 130 or so validation repertoires, a later analysis reported.

Findings and limits, study-wide: The tendency of first-cohort TCR clusters to co-occur in the roughly 130 validation repertoires emerged from a later analysis.

Libraries were prepared by immunoSEQ multiplex PCR; TCRdb keeps only in-frame clonotypes and omits some of them. Among under 100,000 clones listed, roughly 96% were seen once. In the case of this clone: What it binds is unknown.

The donors formed part of the 120-subject validation cohort, distinct from the roughly 640-subject first cohort. The sample taken for sequencing was PBMCs. This sequence originates from a woman between 18 and 29 years old in good health and CMV-seronegative.

CDR3 sequence (DNA): TGCGCCAGCAGCGCCGGGGACAGGACCGACTATGGCTACACCTTC. Translating it yields CASSAGDRTDYGYTF. The J gene is TRBJ1-2, the V gene TRBV5-1; 8 bases match TRBD1. The germline V gene has CDR1 SGHRS and CDR2 YFSETQ. This CDR3 is 15 amino acids long. V was pared by 4 bases and J by 3 bases, with 8 bases of the junction left unmatched.